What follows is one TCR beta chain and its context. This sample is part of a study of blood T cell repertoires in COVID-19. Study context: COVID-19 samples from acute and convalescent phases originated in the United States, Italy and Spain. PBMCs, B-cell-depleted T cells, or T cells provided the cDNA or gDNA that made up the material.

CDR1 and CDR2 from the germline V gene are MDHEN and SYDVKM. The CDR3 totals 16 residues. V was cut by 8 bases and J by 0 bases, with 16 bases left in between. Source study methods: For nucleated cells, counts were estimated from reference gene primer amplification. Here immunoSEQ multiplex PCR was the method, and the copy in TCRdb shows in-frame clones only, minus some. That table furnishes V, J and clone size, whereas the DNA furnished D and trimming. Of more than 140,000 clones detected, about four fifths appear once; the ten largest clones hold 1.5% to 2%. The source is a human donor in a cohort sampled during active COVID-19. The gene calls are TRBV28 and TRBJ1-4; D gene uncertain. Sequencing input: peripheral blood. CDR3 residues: CASGRRLSATNEKLFF. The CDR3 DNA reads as TGTGCCAGCGGCCGGCGGTTAAGTGCAACTAATGAAAAACTGTTTTTT. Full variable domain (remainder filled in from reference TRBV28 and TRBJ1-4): DVKVTQSSRYLVKRTGEKVFLECVQDMDHENMFWYRQDPGLGLRLIYFSYDVKMKEKGDIPEGYSVSREKKERFSLILESASTNQTSMYLCASGRRLSATNEKLFFGSGTQLSVL.